These T cell receptor beta chains were read from a single sample in a study of T cell responses to AZD1222 COVID-19 vaccine. TCRdb's copy holds only in-frame clones and misses some; the assay was immunoSEQ multiplex PCR. The sample lists some 150,000 clones, 80% to 90% occurring once. Source: peripheral blood, taken on day 0 of AZD1222 vaccination. All receptors come from an adult in good health. The CDR3 runs from the conserved cysteine through the conserved F or W. Only part of the rows carry a size: once, few, many, or a class if the clone is expanded.

V gene	clone size	J gene	CDR3 protein
TRBV19	NA	TRBJ1-5	CASRYRGQPQHF
TRBV4-1	NA	TRBJ1-4	CASSRGPDEKLFF
TRBV4-3	NA	TRBJ2-3	CASSQESGGAHTQYF
TRBV7-9	NA	TRBJ2-1	CASSLGGAGRSYNEQFF
TRBV28	NA	TRBJ2-5	CASSTSTPQTQYF
TRBV4-2	NA	TRBJ2-7	CASSQGAETSYEQYF
TRBV9	NA	TRBJ2-3	CASSLRGTSTDTQYF
TRBV5-4	NA	TRBJ2-1	CASSWGTSGTNEQFF
TRBV7-3	once	TRBJ1-3	CASSQGPGRTGNTIYF
TRBV2	NA	TRBJ1-4	CASFQVGDEKLFF
TRBV6-5	NA	TRBJ1-4	CASSYQPNRVEKLFF
TRBV27	NA	TRBJ1-4	CASSPRDRGITNEKLFF
TRBV18	NA	TRBJ1-3	CASSPQGGGNTIYF
TRBV7-8	NA	TRBJ1-2	CASSAREGGSGGYTF
TRBV2	NA	TRBJ2-5	CASSESSSKGETQYF
TRBV13	NA	TRBJ2-7	CASSLSGLAGYEQYF
TRBV2	NA	TRBJ1-6	CASKGETNSPLHF
TRBV6-5	once	TRBJ2-7	CASSYSFSLSSYEQYF
TRBV12-3/TRBV12-4	NA	TRBJ2-2	CASSAQGWELFF
TRBV4-1	NA	TRBJ2-2	CASSHPGTSNTGELFF
TRBV20-1	NA	TRBJ2-7	CSASRGVYEQYF
TRBV7-2	NA	TRBJ1-1	CASSSYMDTEAFF
TRBV27	NA	TRBJ2-2	CASRGKGRNTGELFF
TRBV5-5	NA	TRBJ2-2	CASSLSGGANTGELFF
TRBV5-1	NA	TRBJ2-5	CASSLAPREGETQYF
TRBV27	NA	TRBJ2-2	CASSRRNGELFF
TRBV24-1	NA	TRBJ1-2	CATSETGGAGGYTF
TRBV18	once	TRBJ2-3	CASSSGTGYSDTQYF
TRBV7-8	NA	TRBJ1-1	CASSLGVTTEAFF
TRBV3-1/TRBV3-2	NA	TRBJ1-6	CASSPWTGWNSPLHF
TRBV7-2	NA	TRBJ1-5	CASSLTPLGNQPQHF
TRBV28	NA	TRBJ1-1	CASSLRQNTEAFF
TRBV5-4	NA	TRBJ2-1	CASTSGPAGGWYEQFF
TRBV6-5	NA	TRBJ1-2	CASSTGGAYGYTF
TRBV29-1	NA	TRBJ2-5	CSVGGRWAQYF
TRBV7-2	few	TRBJ1-1	CASSLGPSYRGKNTEAFF
TRBV7-8	NA	TRBJ2-7	CASSLAEGRSSYEQYF
TRBV29-1	NA	TRBJ1-1	CSVEEGQLNTEAFF
TRBV15	NA	TRBJ1-5	CATSRDKRNQPQHF
TRBV7-9	NA	TRBJ2-7	CASRRQGYYEQYF
TRBV7-6	NA	TRBJ2-1	CASSLGDRPYNEQFF
TRBV11-1	NA	TRBJ1-2	CASSFSGTLPGGYTF
TRBV6-1	NA	TRBJ1-5	CASTQGGVQPQHF
TRBV6-2/TRBV6-3	few	TRBJ2-7	CASSYPRRREGFHEQYF
TRBV21-1	NA	TRBJ1-2	CASSKYLGLVYGYTF
TRBV7-6	few	TRBJ2-5	CASSQGHLGGETQYF
TRBV18	NA	TRBJ2-7	CASSPPGQTYEQYF
TRBV5-8	NA	TRBJ1-2	CASSLGEGWGLNYGYTF